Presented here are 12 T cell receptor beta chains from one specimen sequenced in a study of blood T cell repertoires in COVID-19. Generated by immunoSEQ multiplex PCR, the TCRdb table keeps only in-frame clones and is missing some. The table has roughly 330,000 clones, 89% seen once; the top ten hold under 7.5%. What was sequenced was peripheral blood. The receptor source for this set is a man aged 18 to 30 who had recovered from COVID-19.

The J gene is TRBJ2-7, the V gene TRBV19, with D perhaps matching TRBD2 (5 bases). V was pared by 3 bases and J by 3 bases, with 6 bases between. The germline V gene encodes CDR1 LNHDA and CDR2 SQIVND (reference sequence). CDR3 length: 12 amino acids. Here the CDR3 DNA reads TGTGCCAGTAGTATTGCGGGCTACGAGCAGTACTTC. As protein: CASSIAGYEQYF. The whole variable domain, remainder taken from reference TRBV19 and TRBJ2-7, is DGGITQSPKYLFRKEGQNVTLSCEQNLNHDAMYWYRQDPGQGLRLIYYSQIVNDFQKGDIAEGYSVSREKKESFPLTVTSAQKNPTAFYLCASSIAGYEQYFGPGTRLTVT.

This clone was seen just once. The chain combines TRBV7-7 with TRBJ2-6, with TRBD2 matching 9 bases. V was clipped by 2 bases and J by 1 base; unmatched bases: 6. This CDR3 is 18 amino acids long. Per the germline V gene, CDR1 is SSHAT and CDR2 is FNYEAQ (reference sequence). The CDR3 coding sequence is TGTGCCAGCAGCTTACTGCCAGCGGGAGGTTCTGGGGCCAACGTCCTGACTTTC. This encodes CASSLLPAGGSGANVLTF. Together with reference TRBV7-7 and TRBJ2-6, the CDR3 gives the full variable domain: GAGVSQSPRYKVTKRGQDVTLRCDPISSHATLYWYQQALGQGPEFLTYFNYEAQPDKSGLPSDRFSAERPEGSISTLTIQRTEQRDSAMYRCASSLLPAGGSGANVLTFGAGSRLTVL.

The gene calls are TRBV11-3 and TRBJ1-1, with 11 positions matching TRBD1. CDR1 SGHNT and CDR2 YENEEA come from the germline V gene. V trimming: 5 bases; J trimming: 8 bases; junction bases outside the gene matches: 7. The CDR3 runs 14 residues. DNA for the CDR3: TGTGCCAGCAGCACAGGACAGGGGGCGGCCGAAGCTTTCTTT. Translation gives CASSTGQGAAEAFF.

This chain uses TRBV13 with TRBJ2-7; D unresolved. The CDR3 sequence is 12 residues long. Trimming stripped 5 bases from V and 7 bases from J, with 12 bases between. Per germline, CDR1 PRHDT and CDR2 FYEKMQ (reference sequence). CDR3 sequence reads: CASSPRGREQYF. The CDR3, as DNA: TGTGCCAGCAGCCCCCGCGGTCGGGAGCAGTACTTC.

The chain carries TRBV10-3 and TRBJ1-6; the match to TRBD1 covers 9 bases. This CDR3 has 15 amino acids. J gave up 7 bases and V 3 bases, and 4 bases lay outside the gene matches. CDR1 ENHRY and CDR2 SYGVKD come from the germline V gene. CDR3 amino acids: CAISDIGQGNSPLHF. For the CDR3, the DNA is TGTGCCATCAGTGATATAGGACAGGGGAATTCACCCCTCCACTTT.

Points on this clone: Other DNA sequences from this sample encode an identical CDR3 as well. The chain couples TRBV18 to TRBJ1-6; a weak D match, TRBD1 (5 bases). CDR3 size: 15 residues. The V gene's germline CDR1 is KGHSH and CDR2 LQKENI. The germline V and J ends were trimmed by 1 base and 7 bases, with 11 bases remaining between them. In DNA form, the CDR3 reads TGTGCCAGCTCACCACAGGGCCAGGGAAATTCACCCCTCCACTTT. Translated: CASSPQGQGNSPLHF.

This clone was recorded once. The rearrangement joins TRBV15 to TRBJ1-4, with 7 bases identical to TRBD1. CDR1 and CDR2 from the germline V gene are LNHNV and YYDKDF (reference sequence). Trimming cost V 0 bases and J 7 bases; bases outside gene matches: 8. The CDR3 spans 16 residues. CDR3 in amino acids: CATSRDRQGLSEKLFF. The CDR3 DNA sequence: TGTGCCACCAGCAGAGATAGACAGGGCTTAAGTGAAAAACTGTTTTTT.

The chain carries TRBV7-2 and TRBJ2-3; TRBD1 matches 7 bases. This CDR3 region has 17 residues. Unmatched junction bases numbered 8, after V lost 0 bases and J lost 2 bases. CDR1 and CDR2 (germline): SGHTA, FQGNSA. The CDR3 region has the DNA TGTGCCAGCAGCTTAGCCGGGACAGTGGCAACCACAGATACGCAGTATTTT. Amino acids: CASSLAGTVATTDTQYF.

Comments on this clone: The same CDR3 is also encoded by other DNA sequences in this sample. The CDR3 here is CASSIGTGGQPQHF. In nucleotides, the CDR3 is TGTGCCAGTAGTATAGGGACAGGAGGGCAGCCCCAGCATTTT. The J gene is TRBJ1-5, the V gene TRBV19; 7 bases match TRBD1. Germline CDR1 reads LNHDA; CDR2 reads SQIVND (reference sequence). The CDR3 has 14 residues. Losses at the gene ends were 1 base for V and 7 bases for J; bases not matched to a gene: 4.

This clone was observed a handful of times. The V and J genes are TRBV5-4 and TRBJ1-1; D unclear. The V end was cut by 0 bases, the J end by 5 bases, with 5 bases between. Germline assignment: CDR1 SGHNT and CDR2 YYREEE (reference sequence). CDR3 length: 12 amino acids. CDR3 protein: CASSLVGTEAFF. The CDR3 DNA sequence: TGTGCCAGCAGCTTGGTCGGGACTGAAGCTTTCTTT.

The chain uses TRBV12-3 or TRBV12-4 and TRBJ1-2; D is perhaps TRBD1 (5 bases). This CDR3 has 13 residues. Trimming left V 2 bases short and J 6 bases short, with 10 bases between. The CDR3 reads CASSLQTQDGYTF. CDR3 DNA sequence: TGTGCCAGCAGTTTACAGACACAGGATGGCTACACCTTC.

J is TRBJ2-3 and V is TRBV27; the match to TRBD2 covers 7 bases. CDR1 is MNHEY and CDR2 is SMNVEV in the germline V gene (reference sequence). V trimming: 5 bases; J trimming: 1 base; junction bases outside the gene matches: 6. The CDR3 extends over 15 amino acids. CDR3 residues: CASSPGTIRTDTQYF. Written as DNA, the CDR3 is TGTGCCAGCAGTCCAGGGACTATACGCACAGATACGCAGTATTTT.